The 22 T cell receptor beta chains in this list originate from one sample, sequenced in a study of blood T cells in healthy people across ages. A J-beta primer mix and a sample-barcoded 5' primer were used in a second PCR of about 6 to 12 cycles. TCRdb reprocessed the 5' RACE reads with MiXCR, giving one entry per CDR3 protein. Of some 1.4 million distinct CDR3 sequences in the sample, around two fifths were seen once. The specimen was blood. Source of these receptors: a woman in her late teens or twenties in good health.

The chain has TRBV5-1 and TRBJ2-3; D is perhaps TRBD2 (5 bases). CDR3 length: 13 amino acids. V was pared by 4 bases and J by 6 bases, with 12 bases between. CDR1 is SGHRS and CDR2 is YFSETQ in the germline V gene. CDR3: CASSVGRDDTQYF. CDR3 bases: TGCGCCAGCAGCGTGGGGAGAGATGATACGCAGTATTTT.

This clonotype was detected once. This chain uses TRBV30 with TRBJ2-7, with D unclear. The CDR3 extends over 12 amino acids. Between the trimmed V and J ends, which lost 3 bases and 0 bases, there was a span of 6 bases. Germline V CDR1 and CDR2: GTSNPN, SVGIG (reference sequence). CDR3 in amino acids: CAWRGYSYEQYF. CDR3 sequence (DNA): TGTGCCTGGAGGGGATACTCCTACGAGCAGTACTTC.

V gene TRBV6-5 combines with J gene TRBJ2-4, with 7 bases lining up with TRBD1. The CDR3 extends over 15 amino acids. CDR1 and CDR2 (germline): MNHEY, SVGAGI. Unmatched junction bases numbered 17, after V lost 5 bases and J lost 13 bases. DNA for the CDR3: TGTGCCAGCAGTCCCTCAGGGGGAAGGGGATACGGGCAGTACTTC. Encoded protein: CASSPSGGRGYGQYF.

In its sample, this clonotype was seen a few times. The J gene is TRBJ1-1, the V gene TRBV9; TRBD1 might be the D (6 bases). The V and J ends lost 3 bases and 2 bases respectively, with 11 bases between them. The germline V gene has CDR1 SGDLS and CDR2 YYNGEE. CDR3 size: 14 residues. In nucleotides, the CDR3 is TGTGCCAGCAGCGCCGTAGGGGGAAACACTGAAGCTTTCTTT. It codes for CASSAVGGNTEAFF. Full variable domain (rest looked up from reference TRBV9 and TRBJ1-1): DSGVTQTPKHLITATGQRVTLRCSPRSGDLSVYWYQQSLDQGLQFLIQYYNGEERAKGNILERFSAQQFPDLHSELNLSSLELGDSALYFCASSAVGGNTEAFFGQGTRLTVV.

The CDR3 spells CSAPTHVNTEAFF. CDR3 coding DNA: TGCAGTGCTCCTACTCACGTAAACACTGAAGCTTTCTTT. The chain combines TRBV20-1 with TRBJ1-1; unclear D gene. This CDR3 contains 13 residues. Germline V gives CDR1 DFQATT, CDR2 SNEGSKA (reference sequence). V was shortened by 5 bases and J by 2 bases, with 12 bases between the two germline ends.

This chain uses TRBV7-2 with TRBJ2-3; D call uncertain. Germline-derived CDR1 and CDR2 are SGHTA and FQGNSA. This CDR3 is 15 amino acids long. V dropped 2 bases and J dropped 3 bases, with 12 bases sitting between them. The CDR3 DNA follows: TGTGCCAGCAGCTTATTGGTGGAGTCGACAGATACGCAGTATTTT. Translating gives CASSLLVESTDTQYF.

This chain links TRBV6-6 with TRBJ2-4; 10 bases fit TRBD1. The V gene end was trimmed by 4 bases and the J gene end by 2 bases; junction bases not matched to a gene: 5. The CDR3 is 16 residues long. CDR1 is MNHNY, CDR2 SVGAGI, per germline (reference sequence). This CDR3 is CASSCPGQGSKNIQYF. The CDR3 nucleotides read TGTGCCAGCAGTTGTCCGGGACAGGGGTCCAAAAACATTCAGTACTTC.

The chain carries TRBV7-9 and TRBJ1-5; tentative D call: TRBD1 (6 bases). Trimming stripped 5 bases from V and 9 bases from J, with 17 bases between. Germline CDR1 SEHNR, CDR2 FQNEAQ (reference sequence). This CDR3 contains 14 residues. DNA for the CDR3: TGTGCCAGCAGCCTTGACCTCCGAGGGGGGCCCCAGCATTTT. Translation: CASSLDLRGGPQHF.

The chain recombines TRBV6-5 with TRBJ2-7; TRBD2 matches at 15 bases. In germline, CDR1 is MNHEY, CDR2 SVGAGI. There are 18 residues in the CDR3. V shed 0 bases, J shed 2 bases, and the junction held 5 bases outside the gene matches. CDR3 region: CASSYSGLAGGLTYEQYF. The CDR3 region has the DNA TGTGCCAGCAGTTACTCGGGACTAGCGGGAGGCCTGACCTACGAGCAGTACTTC.

The chain combines TRBV10-3 with TRBJ1-6; TRBD1 matches 7 bases. The CDR3 extends over 13 amino acids. Germline CDR1 is ENHRY and CDR2 is SYGVKD. With V trimmed by 11 bases and J by 6 bases, 7 bases remained unmatched. CDR3 coding DNA: TGTGCCGCCGGACAGGAGGGTAATTCACCCCTCCACTTT. The encoded protein is CAAGQEGNSPLHF.

The sample holds a few counts of this clonotype. The V and J genes are TRBV29-1 and TRBJ2-7; 7 bases line up with TRBD1. The CDR3 covers 16 residues. Germline CDR1 reads SQVTM; CDR2 reads ANQGSEA. J gave up 2 bases and V 7 bases, and 17 bases lay outside the gene matches. The CDR3 reads CSARGGQGSNPYEQYF. The CDR3 region has the DNA TGCAGCGCCCGAGGGGGCCAGGGCTCAAACCCCTACGAGCAGTACTTC.

V and J are TRBV6-5 and TRBJ2-1; perhaps TRBD2 as D (6 bases). This CDR3 has 13 residues. Trimming cost V 5 bases and J 9 bases, with 14 bases left between them. Germline V gene sequence: CDR1 MNHEY, CDR2 SVGAGI. The CDR3 region is CASSAGSWCEQFF. The CDR3 coding sequence is TGTGCCAGCAGTGCGGGGTCGTGGTGTGAGCAGTTCTTC.

The table lists this clonotype with a few counts. The J gene is TRBJ2-7, the V gene TRBV25-1; D assignment may be TRBD1 or TRBD2 (5 bases each). The CDR3 spans 12 residues. V dropped 5 bases and J dropped 2 bases, with 7 bases sitting between them. Per germline, CDR1 MGHDK and CDR2 SYGVNS. For the CDR3, the DNA is TGTGCCAGCAGTCGGGACGCCTACGAGCAGTACTTC. The encoded protein is CASSRDAYEQYF.

The chain joins TRBV4-1 to TRBJ2-3; D is ambiguous. The V gene lost 2 bases and the J gene lost 4 bases, with 10 bases spanning the gap. This CDR3 has 14 amino acids. Germline CDR1 MGHRA, CDR2 YSYEKL. CDR3 region: CASSQRSLPDTQYF. The CDR3 nucleotides read TGCGCCAGCAGCCAAAGGTCCCTCCCAGATACGCAGTATTTT.

The gene calls are TRBV20-1 and TRBJ2-1; 13 bases align to TRBD2. With V trimmed by 5 bases and J by 4 bases, 5 bases remained unmatched. Germline V gene data show CDR1 as DFQATT and CDR2 as SNEGSKA (reference sequence). The CDR3 covers 15 residues. Here the CDR3 reads CSARLAGGLYNEQFF. CDR3 in DNA: TGCAGTGCTCGACTAGCGGGAGGATTGTACAATGAGCAGTTCTTC.

The sample holds a few counts of this clonotype. The chain uses TRBV6-1 and TRBJ2-3; 8 positions agree with TRBD2. The CDR3 is made up of 15 amino acids. The ends lost 1 base at V and 4 bases at J; junction bases unmatched: 4. The germline gives CDR1 MNHNS, CDR2 SASEGT. The DNA for the CDR3 is TGTGCCAGCAGTGAAGAATCGGGGGGGGCAGATACGCAGTATTTT. Encoded protein: CASSEESGGADTQYF.

J is TRBJ2-1 and V is TRBV2; possibly TRBD1 for D (6 bases). Trimming removed 4 bases from V and 10 bases from J, with 14 bases in between. Germline V gene data show CDR1 as SNHLY and CDR2 as FYNNEI. The CDR3 has 13 amino acids. DNA of the CDR3: TGTGCCAGCAGTGGGGCGACCCAGGGGGAGCAGTTCTTC. Amino acids: CASSGATQGEQFF.

The V gene is TRBV5-5, the J gene TRBJ2-7; 7 bases line up with TRBD2. Germline V gives CDR1 SGHKS, CDR2 YYEKEE (reference sequence). The trim removed 2 bases at V and 2 bases at J, leaving 10 bases unmatched. The CDR3 spans 16 residues. CDR3 residues: CASSFLVGAGAYEQYF. Here the CDR3 DNA reads TGTGCCAGCAGCTTTCTTGTCGGGGCGGGGGCCTACGAGCAGTACTTC. Combining the CDR3 with reference TRBV5-5 and TRBJ2-7 gives the whole variable domain DAGVTQSPTHLIKTRGQQVTLRCSPISGHKSVSWYQQVLGQGPQFIFQYYEKEERGRGNFPDRFSARQFPNYSSELNVNALLLGDSALYLCASSFLVGAGAYEQYFGPGTRLTVT.

This clonotype was counted between two and nine times. The rearrangement links TRBV11-2 to TRBJ2-1, with a possible D match to TRBD2 (6 bases). The CDR3 loop spans 18 amino acids. The germline CDR1 and CDR2 sequences are SGHAT and FQNNGV. Between the trimmed V and J ends, which lost 0 bases and 5 bases, there was a span of 20 bases. CDR3 sequence: CASSLEFNYAGWNNEQFF. Written as DNA, the CDR3 is TGTGCCAGCAGCTTAGAGTTTAATTATGCGGGGTGGAACAATGAGCAGTTCTTC.

Here the CDR3 DNA reads TGTGCCAGCAGGAGCGGGGCCTACAATGAGCAGTTCTTC. Its protein product is CASRSGAYNEQFF. This chain uses TRBV2 with TRBJ2-1; 7 bases match TRBD2. Per the germline V gene, CDR1 is SNHLY and CDR2 is FYNNEI. The ends lost 6 bases at V and 2 bases at J; junction bases unmatched: 1. The CDR3 length is 13 residues.

The sample holds a few counts of this clonotype. The chain has TRBV6-1 and TRBJ2-5, with D perhaps matching TRBD2 (6 bases). Germline CDR1 MNHNS, CDR2 SASEGT. This CDR3 comprises 20 residues. V was shortened by 6 bases and J by 1 base, with 30 bases between the two germline ends. The CDR3 spells CASSQFGTVGGSTSQETQYF. CDR3 bases: TGTGCCAGCAGCCAATTTGGGACCGTAGGAGGGAGCACCTCCCAAGAGACCCAGTACTTC.

The V and J genes are TRBV7-2 and TRBJ1-2; TRBD1 might be the D (5 bases). V was clipped by 5 bases and J by 8 bases, with 18 bases between them. Germline values: CDR1 SGHTA, CDR2 FQGNSA. The CDR3 covers 14 residues. The DNA of the CDR3 is TGTGCCAGCAGCCCTGGGACCGCTGCTAGGGGCTACACCTTC. Translation gives CASSPGTAARGYTF.